The entry below gives a single TCR beta chain sequence along with its context. Profiling relied on immunoSEQ multiplex PCR, and the TCRdb table lists in-frame clones only, not all of them. The table shows over 100,000 clones, with about 89% occurring only once. Germline assignment: CDR1 SGHDN and CDR2 FVKESK. Trimming removed 3 bases at V and 4 bases at J, with 13 bases between. The CDR3 loop spans 16 amino acids. These data belong to a study of control samples from healthy donors and cancer patients. Sequencing used blood. The sequence was collected from a woman between 50 and 59 years old in good health. The rearrangement uses TRBV14 and TRBJ1-6; D not certain. Here the CDR3 reads CASSQTSDGYNSPLHF. DNA for the CDR3: TGTGCCAGCAGCCAGACTAGTGACGGGTATAATTCACCCCTCCACTTT. The variable domain in full, completed from reference TRBV14 and TRBJ1-6, reads EAGVTQFPSHSVIEKGQTVTLRCDPISGHDNLYWYRRVMGKEIKFLLHFVKESKQDESGMPNNRFLAERTGGTYSTLKVQPAELEDSGVYFCASSQTSDGYNSPLHFGNGTRLTVT.